Sequencing of this TCR beta chain was carried out in a study of CD8 T cells in Susac syndrome. This clonotype came up once. Through negative isolation, CD4+ and CD8+ T cells were obtained, while TEMRA cells were enriched using FACS. A quantity of roughly 0.5 to 1 ug RNA underwent reverse transcription using random hexamers. An immunoSEQ multiplex PCR generated amplified TCR beta CDR3 products spanning 54 Vbeta and 13 Jbeta. TCRdb analysed the immunoSEQ multiplex PCR reads with MiXCR anew, one entry per CDR3 protein. This table holds approximately 110,000 distinct CDR3 sequences, about 92% found once. The germline V gene has CDR1 SGHNT and CDR2 YYREEE (reference sequence). CDR3 length: 13 residues. V gave up 4 bases and J gave up 9 bases, with 11 bases separating them.

The clonotype was recovered from a human donor with multiple sclerosis. The material sequenced was CD8+ T cells from PBMCs. This chain connects TRBV5-4 to TRBJ1-6, with D hard to call. This CDR3 is CASSAGASSPLHF. The DNA of the CDR3 is TGTGCCAGCAGCGCCGGAGCTTCTTCACCCCTCCACTTT.